Listed below are T cell receptor beta chains from one sample, sequenced in a study of T cell changes during pregnancy in multiple sclerosis. The table came from immunoSEQ multiplex PCR; TCRdb's copy has only in-frame clones and leaves some out. The repertoire consists of tens of thousands of clones, with more than 90% occurring once and the leading ten covering approximately 2%. This specimen was peripheral blood, taken in the second trimester of pregnancy. These receptors were obtained from a female donor in good health, enrolled as a control in a pregnancy study. CDR3s include the opening cysteine and the closing phenylalanine or tryptophan. The D gene is left open where the match is weak. Some rows mark clone size as missing; the rest say once, few, many or name a class of expanded clone.

-	TRBV18	-	TRBJ1-2	CASSPPINTGGYTF	TGTGCCAGCTCACCACCGATCAATACAGGCGGCTACACCTTC
-	TRBV28	-	TRBJ2-7	CAVVGSYEQYF	TGTGCCGTAGTCGGCTCCTACGAGCAGTACTTC
-	TRBV27	-	TRBJ2-1	CASRRDGSSYNEQFF	TGTGCCAGCAGGCGGGACGGTAGCTCCTACAATGAGCAGTTCTTC
TRBD1	TRBV6-5	-	TRBJ1-1	CASRMDRGGTEAFF	TGTGCCAGCAGAATGGACAGGGGAGGTACTGAAGCTTTCTTT
-	TRBV19	once	TRBJ2-3	CASSRGAYTDTQYF	TGTGCCAGTAGTAGGGGAGCCTACACAGATACGCAGTATTTT
TRBD2	TRBV5-1	-	TRBJ2-1	CASSPEAGGSYNEQFF	TGCGCCAGCAGCCCCGAAGCGGGGGGCTCCTACAATGAGCAGTTCTTC
TRBD2	TRBV4-3	-	TRBJ2-2	CASSQRGASGGLPNTGELFF	TGCGCCAGCAGCCAACGTGGGGCTAGCGGGGGTCTACCGAACACCGGGGAGCTGTTTTTT
-	TRBV5-5	-	TRBJ2-2	CASSFVPDTGELFF	TGTGCCAGCAGCTTCGTACCGGACACCGGGGAGCTGTTTTTT
TRBD2	TRBV5-1	-	TRBJ2-3	CASSLVPSGGGTDTQYF	TGCGCCAGCAGCTTGGTCCCATCGGGGGGGGGTACAGATACGCAGTATTTT
TRBD1	TRBV6-5	-	TRBJ1-2	CASSYRGQGYTF	TGTGCCAGCAGTTACCGGGGACAGGGCTACACCTTC
-	TRBV4-3	-	TRBJ1-2	CASSQEYGRWGDGYTF	TGCGCCAGCAGCCAAGAATATGGCCGGTGGGGCGATGGCTACACCTTC
-	TRBV4-1	-	TRBJ1-1	CASSQDRGAMNTEAFF	TGCGCCAGCAGCCAAGATAGGGGCGCCATGAACACTGAAGCTTTCTTT
-	TRBV15	-	TRBJ2-7	CATSTPQGRDEQYF	TGTGCCACCAGCACCCCACAGGGCCGTGACGAGCAGTACTTC
-	TRBV7-9	-	TRBJ1-1	CASSLARGLVTEAFF	TGTGCCAGCAGCTTAGCGCGAGGGTTGGTCACTGAAGCTTTCTTT